This TCR beta chain was captured by sequencing in a study of blood T cell repertoires in COVID-19. Background on the study: Researchers got acute and convalescent COVID-19 samples from the United States, Italy and Spain. PBMCs, B-cell-depleted T cells, or T cells provided the cDNA or gDNA that made up the material.

Assay used: immunoSEQ multiplex PCR; TCRdb lists only in-frame clones, some missing. The data hold 60,000 or so clones, with approximately 85% observed a single time. The CDR3 contains 14 residues. Trimming removed 3 bases at V and 6 bases at J, with 9 bases between. CDR1 is MNHEY and CDR2 is SMNVEV in the germline V gene (reference sequence). Material: peripheral blood. The sequence came from a human donor in a cohort sampled during active COVID-19. The gene calls are TRBV27 and TRBJ1-6, with D possibly matching TRBD1 (6 bases). CDR3 residues: CASSLGTPNSPLHF. For the CDR3, the DNA is TGTGCCAGCAGTTTGGGGACACCTAATTCACCCCTCCACTTT.